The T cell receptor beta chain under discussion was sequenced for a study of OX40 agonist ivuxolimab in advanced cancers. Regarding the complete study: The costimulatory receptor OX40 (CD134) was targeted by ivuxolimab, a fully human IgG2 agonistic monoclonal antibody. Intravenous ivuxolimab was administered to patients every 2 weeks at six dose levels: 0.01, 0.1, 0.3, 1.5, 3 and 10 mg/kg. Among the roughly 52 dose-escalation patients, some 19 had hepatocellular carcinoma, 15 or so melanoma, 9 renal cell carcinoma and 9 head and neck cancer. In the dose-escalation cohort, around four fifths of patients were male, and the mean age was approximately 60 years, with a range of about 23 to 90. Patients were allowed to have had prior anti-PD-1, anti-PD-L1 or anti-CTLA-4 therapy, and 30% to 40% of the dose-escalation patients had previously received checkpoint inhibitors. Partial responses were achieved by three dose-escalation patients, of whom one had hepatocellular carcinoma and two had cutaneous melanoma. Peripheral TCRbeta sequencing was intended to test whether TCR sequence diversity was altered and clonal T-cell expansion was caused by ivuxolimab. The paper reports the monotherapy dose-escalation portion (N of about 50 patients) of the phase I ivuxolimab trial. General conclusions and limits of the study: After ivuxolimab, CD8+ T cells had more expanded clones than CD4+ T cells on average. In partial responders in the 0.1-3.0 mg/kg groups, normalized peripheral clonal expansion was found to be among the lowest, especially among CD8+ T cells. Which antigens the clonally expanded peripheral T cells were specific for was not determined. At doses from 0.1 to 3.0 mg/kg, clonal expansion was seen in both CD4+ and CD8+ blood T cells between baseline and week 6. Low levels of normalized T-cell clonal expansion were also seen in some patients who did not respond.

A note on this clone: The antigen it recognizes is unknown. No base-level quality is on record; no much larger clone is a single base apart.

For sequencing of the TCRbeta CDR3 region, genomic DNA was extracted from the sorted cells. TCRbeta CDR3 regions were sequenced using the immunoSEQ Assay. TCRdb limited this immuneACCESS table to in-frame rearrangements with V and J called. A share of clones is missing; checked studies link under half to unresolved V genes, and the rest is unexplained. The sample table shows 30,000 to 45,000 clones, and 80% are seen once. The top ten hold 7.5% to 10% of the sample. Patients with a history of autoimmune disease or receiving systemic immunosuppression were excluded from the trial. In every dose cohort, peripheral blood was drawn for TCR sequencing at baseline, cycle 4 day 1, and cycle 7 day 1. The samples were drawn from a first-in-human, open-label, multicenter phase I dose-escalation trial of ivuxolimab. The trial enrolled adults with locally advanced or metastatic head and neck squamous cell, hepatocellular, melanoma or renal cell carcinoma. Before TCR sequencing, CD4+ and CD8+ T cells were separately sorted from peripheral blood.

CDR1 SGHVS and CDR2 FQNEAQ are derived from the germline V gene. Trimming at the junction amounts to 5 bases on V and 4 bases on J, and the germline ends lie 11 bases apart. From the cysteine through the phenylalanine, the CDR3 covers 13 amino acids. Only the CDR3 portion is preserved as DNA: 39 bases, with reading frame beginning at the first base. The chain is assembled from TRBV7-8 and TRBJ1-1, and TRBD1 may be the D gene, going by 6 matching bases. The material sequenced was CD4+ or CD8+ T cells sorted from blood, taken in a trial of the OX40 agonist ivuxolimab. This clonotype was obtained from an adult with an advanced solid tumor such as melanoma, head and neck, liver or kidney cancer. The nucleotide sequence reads TGTGCCAGCAGCCAAGAGGGGGGCACTGAAGCTTTCTTT. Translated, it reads CASSQEGGTEAFF.